These 16 T cell receptor beta chains originate from one sample sequenced in a study of Graves' ophthalmopathy and Graves' hyperthyroidism. Transcripts of RNA were the source for amplifying TCR beta CDR3 regions. First-round RT-PCR relied on HTBI primers, and a second-round multiplex PCR came next. In TCRdb, the multiplex PCR reads were re-called with MiXCR into one record per CDR3 protein. The table has about 500,000 distinct CDR3 sequences, approximately 15% seen once. Material: blood. The receptors stem from a woman in her twenties or thirties with Graves' ophthalmopathy.

This clonotype appeared many times. The chain combines TRBV6-2 or TRBV6-3 with TRBJ1-1; 7 bases line up with TRBD1. Trimming took 2 bases from V and 7 from J; bases not matched to a gene: 4. The germline gives CDR1 MNHEY, CDR2 SVGEGT. CDR3 length equals 13 residues. The CDR3 reads CASSYARGFEAFF. For the CDR3, the DNA is TGTGCCAGCAGTTACGCCAGGGGGTTTGAAGCTTTCTTT.

This chain uses TRBV6-5 with TRBJ2-7, with D tentatively TRBD1 (5 bases). Trimming took 2 bases from V and 2 from J, leaving 13 bases between them. The germline CDR1 and CDR2 sequences are MNHEY and SVGAGI. The CDR3 sequence is 15 residues long. CDR3 amino acids: CASSYGAAGTYEQYF. The CDR3 DNA reads TGTGCCAGCAGTTACGGGGCAGCCGGTACCTACGAGCAGTACTTC.

Many counts were recorded for this clonotype. This chain joins TRBV14 and TRBJ1-2; TRBD1 matches 7 bases. This CDR3 is built from 14 residues. Germline lookup yields CDR1 SGHDN and CDR2 FVKESK. V dropped 0 bases and J dropped 9; count of bases not matched to a gene: 7. CDR3 protein: CASSQEQGGYRYTF. The CDR3, as DNA: TGTGCCAGCAGCCAAGAGCAGGGGGGTTATCGCTACACCTTC.

This clonotype was picked up many times. V is TRBV19 and J is TRBJ1-2; D not resolved. Germline V gene lookup returns CDR1 LNHDA and CDR2 SQIVND (reference sequence). Trimming cost V 3 bases and J 4 bases, with 6 bases left between them. This CDR3 comprises 12 residues. Here the CDR3 reads CASSISSYGYTF. CDR3 bases: TGTGCCAGTAGTATTTCATCCTATGGCTACACCTTC.

The V and J genes are TRBV5-1 and TRBJ1-2, with TRBD1 identical over 12 bases. After removal of 4 bases from V and 5 bases from J, the junction contained 12 bases not matched to a gene. In germline, CDR1 is SGHRS, CDR2 YFSETQ. The CDR3 loop spans 17 amino acids. CDR3 loop: CASSTGQGASVRYGYTF. DNA for the CDR3: TGCGCCAGCAGCACGGGACAGGGGGCATCGGTGAGGTATGGCTACACCTTC. Looking up the rest from reference TRBV5-1 and TRBJ1-2 gives the full variable domain: KAGVTQTPRYLIKTRGQQVTLSCSPISGHRSVSWYQQTPGQGLQFLFEYFSETQRNKGNFPGRFSGRQFSNSRSEMNVSTLELGDSALYLCASSTGQGASVRYGYTFGSGTRLTVV.

This clonotype was detected many times. The chain combines TRBV20-1 with TRBJ2-7; the D gene is possibly TRBD2 (6 bases). The CDR3 covers 13 residues. Germline loops: CDR1 DFQATT, CDR2 SNEGSKA (reference sequence). Trimming pared 1 base from V and 5 bases from J, leaving 12 bases between. This CDR3 reads CSARVPGLDEQYF. The DNA of the CDR3 is TGCAGTGCTAGAGTCCCGGGACTTGACGAGCAGTACTTC.

This clonotype came up many times. This sequence joins TRBV20-1 and TRBJ2-7; 14 bases line up with TRBD2. This CDR3 region has 16 residues. J was trimmed by 6 bases and V by 1 base; bases with no gene match: 8. From germline, CDR1 is DFQATT and CDR2 SNEGSKA (reference sequence). CDR3 amino acids: CSARVATSGRDVEQYF. The CDR3 bases are TGCAGTGCTAGAGTGGCGACTAGCGGGAGGGATGTCGAGCAGTACTTC.

The rearrangement joins TRBV4-1 to TRBJ1-1; 7 bases map to TRBD1. The CDR3 covers 16 residues. Germline CDR1 and CDR2: MGHRA and YSYEKL. V trimming: 1 base; J trimming: 5 bases; junction bases outside the gene matches: 10. The CDR3 sequence: CASSQVAGQGDTEAFF. The CDR3 coding sequence is TGCGCCAGCAGCCAAGTCGCGGGGCAGGGGGATACTGAAGCTTTCTTT.

This clonotype came up a few times. The chain carries TRBV12-5 and TRBJ2-5; tentative D call: TRBD2 (5 bases). The CDR3 is made up of 13 amino acids. CDR1 is LGHNT, CDR2 FRNRAP, per germline. V was trimmed by 4 bases and J by 5 bases, leaving 11 bases between them. The chain's CDR3 is CASGSPGYETQYF. CDR3 coding DNA: TGTGCTAGTGGTTCACCGGGATATGAGACCCAGTACTTC. The full variable domain, completed using reference TRBV12-5 and TRBJ2-5, is DARVTQTPRHKVTEMGQEVTMRCQPILGHNTVFWYRQTMMQGLELLAYFRNRAPLDDSGMPKDRFSAEMPDATLATLKIQPSEPRDSAVYFCASGSPGYETQYFGPGTRLLVL.

This clonotype was counted ten times or more. The CDR3 reads CASSLIALWGYTF. The CDR3 bases are TGTGCCAGCAGTTTAATAGCTCTATGGGGCTACACCTTC. The chain is built from TRBV28 and TRBJ1-2; D not resolved. The germline CDR1 and CDR2 sequences are MDHEN and SYDVKM. V lost 2 bases to trimming and J lost 8 bases, with 12 bases between them. This CDR3 is 13 amino acids long.

V and J are TRBV11-2 and TRBJ2-7, with D tentatively TRBD1 (5 bases). V lost 0 bases and J 3 bases, leaving 9 bases between the germline ends. Looked up from germline, CDR1 is SGHAT and CDR2 is FQNNGV. This CDR3 contains 14 residues. CDR3 amino acids: CASSLEQGHYEQYF. The DNA of the CDR3 is TGTGCCAGCAGCTTAGAGCAGGGTCACTACGAGCAGTACTTC.

This clonotype showed up many times. The chain combines TRBV18 with TRBJ2-2; the D is unclear. Trimming removed 4 bases from V and 4 bases from J, with 4 bases in between. In germline, CDR1 is KGHSH, CDR2 LQKENI. The CDR3 loop spans 12 amino acids. DNA for the CDR3: TGTGCCAGCTCACACTTCACCGGGGAGCTGTTTTTT. The encoded protein is CASSHFTGELFF.

In its sample, this clonotype was seen many times. This sequence joins TRBV20-1 and TRBJ2-5, with 7 bases that match TRBD2. Losses at the gene ends were 2 bases for V and 2 bases for J; bases not matched to a gene: 5. The germline CDR1 and CDR2 sequences are DFQATT and SNEGSKA (reference sequence). CDR3 length: 14 residues. CDR3 sequence (DNA): TGCAGTGCTAGACGGCTAGCGGCGCAAGAGACCCAGTACTTC. Translated, it gives CSARRLAAQETQYF.

This clonotype has ten or more counts. Compared with germline, one end of the junction differs, possibly owing to a read error. V usage is TRBV6-1 and J usage is TRBJ2-4; the D is unclear. This CDR3 spans 17 amino acids. Germline V gene sequence: CDR1 MNHNS, CDR2 SASEGT. The CDR3 nucleotides are TGTGCCAGCAGTGAAACTGGACCTATTATAGCCAAAAACATTAAGTACTTC. Amino acid sequence: CASSETGPIIAKNIKYF.

This clonotype was observed at least ten times. The chain is built from TRBV28 and TRBJ2-7; TRBD1 aligns across 7 bases. Germline CDR1 is MDHEN and CDR2 is SYDVKM. V trimming: 3 bases; J trimming: 1 base; junction bases outside the gene matches: 9. The CDR3 is made up of 16 amino acids. The CDR3 sequence: CASSFSFRGQSYEQYF. The CDR3 coding sequence is TGTGCCAGCAGTTTTTCATTTCGGGGACAGTCCTACGAGCAGTACTTC.

This clonotype was counted ten times or more. The J gene is TRBJ1-1, the V gene TRBV5-1; D uncertain. The CDR3 extends over 13 amino acids. V dropped 0 bases and J dropped 1 base, with 4 bases sitting between them. Germline CDR1 SGHRS, CDR2 YFSETQ. The CDR3 region has the DNA TGCGCCAGCAGCTTGGAGCCGAACACTGAAGCTTTCTTT. This encodes CASSLEPNTEAFF.